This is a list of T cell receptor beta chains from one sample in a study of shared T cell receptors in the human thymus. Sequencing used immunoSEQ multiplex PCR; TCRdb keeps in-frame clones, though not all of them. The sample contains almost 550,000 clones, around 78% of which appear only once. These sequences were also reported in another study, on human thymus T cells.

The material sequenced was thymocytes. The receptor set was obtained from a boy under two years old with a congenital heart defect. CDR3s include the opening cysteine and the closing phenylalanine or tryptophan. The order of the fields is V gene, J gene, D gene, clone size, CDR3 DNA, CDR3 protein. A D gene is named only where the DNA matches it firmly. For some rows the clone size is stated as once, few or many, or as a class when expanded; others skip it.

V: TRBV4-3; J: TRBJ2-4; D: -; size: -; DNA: TGCGCCAGCAGCCAAGTGGCTAGCATTGCCAAAAACATTCAGTACTTC; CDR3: CASSQVASIAKNIQYF
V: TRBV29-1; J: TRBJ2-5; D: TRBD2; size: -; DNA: TGCAGCGTGGCAGGACGGGGGGACCAGTACTTC; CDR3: CSVAGRGDQYF
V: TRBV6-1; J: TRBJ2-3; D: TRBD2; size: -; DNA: TGTGCCAGCAGTGGACTTACATCGGGAGGGCCCTTTACAGATACGCAGTATTTT; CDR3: CASSGLTSGGPFTDTQYF
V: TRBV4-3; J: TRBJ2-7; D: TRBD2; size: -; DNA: TGCGCCAGCAGCCAAGTGGCGGGAGGGCCAGACGAGCAGTACTTC; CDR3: CASSQVAGGPDEQYF
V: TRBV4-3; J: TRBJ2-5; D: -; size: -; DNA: TGCGCCAGCAGCCAAGGAGGGTGGGGATACCAAGAGACCCAGTACTTC; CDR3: CASSQGGWGYQETQYF
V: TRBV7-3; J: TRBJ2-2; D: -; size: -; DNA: TGTGCCAGCTCGCCCGAGGACAGCGACACCGGGGAGCTGTTTTTT; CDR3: CASSPEDSDTGELFF
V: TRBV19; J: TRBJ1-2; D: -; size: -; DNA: TGTGCCAGTAGCCCTACAGGGCAGTATCGATATGGCTACACCTTC; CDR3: CASSPTGQYRYGYTF
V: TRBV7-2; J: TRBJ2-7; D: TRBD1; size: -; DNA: TGTGCCAGCAGCTTATATAAACCCGGGACAGGGTCCCGCTACGAGCAGTACTTC; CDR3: CASSLYKPGTGSRYEQYF
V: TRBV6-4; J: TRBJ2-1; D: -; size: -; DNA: TGTGCCAGCAGTGCCAAGGCTCCGGGAGAAGGGTACAATGAGCAGTTCTTC; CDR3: CASSAKAPGEGYNEQFF
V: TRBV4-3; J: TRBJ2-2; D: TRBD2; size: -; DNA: TGCGCCAGCAGCCTCTCGGGACTAGCGGGAGCAGGGAACACCGGGGAGCTGTTTTTT; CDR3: CASSLSGLAGAGNTGELFF
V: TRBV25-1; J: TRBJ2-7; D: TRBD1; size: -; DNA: TGTGCCAGCAGAGATACAGGGGAACGCGACGAGCAGTACTTC; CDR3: CASRDTGERDEQYF
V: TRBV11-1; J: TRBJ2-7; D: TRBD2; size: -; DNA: TGTGCCAGCAGCTTAAAGGGCAGGGTCGAGAGCGGGAGTGTTTACGAGCAGTACTTC; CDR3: CASSLKGRVESGSVYEQYF
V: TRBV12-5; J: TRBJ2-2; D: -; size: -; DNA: TGTGCTAGTGGTTTGTCAACGCCCGCGGACGGGGAGCTGTTTTTT; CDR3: CASGLSTPADGELFF
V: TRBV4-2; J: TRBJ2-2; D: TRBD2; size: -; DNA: TGTGCCAGCAGCCCCGCTGGAGAGAGCGGGAGGGGCACCGGGGAGCTGTTTTTT; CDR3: CASSPAGESGRGTGELFF
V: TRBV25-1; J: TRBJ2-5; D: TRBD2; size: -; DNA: TGTGCCAGCAGTTTAGCGGGAGGGGGTGAGACCCAGTACTTC; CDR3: CASSLAGGGETQYF
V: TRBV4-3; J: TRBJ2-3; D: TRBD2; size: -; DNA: TGCGCCAGCAGCCAAGGGACTAGCGGGATAGTGGATACGCAGTATTTT; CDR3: CASSQGTSGIVDTQYF
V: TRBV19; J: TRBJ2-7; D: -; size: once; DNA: TGTGCCAGTAGTCAGAGGCAGGGGTTGTACGAGCAGTACTTC; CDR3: CASSQRQGLYEQYF
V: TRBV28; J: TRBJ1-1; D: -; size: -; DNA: TGTGCCAGCAGTCCCCAAGGGGTCATTTCGGGCACTGAAGCTTTCTTT; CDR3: CASSPQGVISGTEAFF
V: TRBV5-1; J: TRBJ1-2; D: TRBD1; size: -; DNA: TGCGCCAGCAGCTGGGACAGGGACCTGGCTAAGGATGGCTACACCTTC; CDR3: CASSWDRDLAKDGYTF
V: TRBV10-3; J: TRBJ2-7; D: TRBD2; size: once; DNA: TGTGCCATCACGAACGGGAGGGCCCACGAGCAGTACTTC; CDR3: CAITNGRAHEQYF
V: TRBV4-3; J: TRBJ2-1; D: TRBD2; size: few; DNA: TGCGCCAGCAGCCAAGATCTATTTTGGCTAGCGGGAAGCTCCTACAATGAGCAGTTCTTC; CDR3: CASSQDLFWLAGSSYNEQFF
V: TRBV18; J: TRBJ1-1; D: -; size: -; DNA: TGTGCCAGCTCACCACTCCCAGGGGTAGTGAGGAGGAGCACTGAAGCTTTCTTT; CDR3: CASSPLPGVVRRSTEAFF
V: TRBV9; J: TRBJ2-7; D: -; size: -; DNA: TGTGCCAGCAGCGAGGGGGGACTACCTGGGGGCGAGCAGTACTTC; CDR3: CASSEGGLPGGEQYF
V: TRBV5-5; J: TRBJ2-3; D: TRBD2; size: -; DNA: TGTGCCAGCACACGACTAGCTAGAGATACGCAGTATTTT; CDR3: CASTRLARDTQYF
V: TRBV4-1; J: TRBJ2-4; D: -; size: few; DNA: TGCGCCAGCAGCCACCTAGTCTCGGTTCAGTACTTC; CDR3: CASSHLVSVQYF
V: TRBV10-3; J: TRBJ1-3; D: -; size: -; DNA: TGTGCCGGACAGACAGGCCTAAGGAACACCATATATTTT; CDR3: CAGQTGLRNTIYF
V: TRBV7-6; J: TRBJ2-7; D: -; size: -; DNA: TGTGCCAGCACCACAGGGGGGGGCCCGCAGTACTTC; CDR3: CASTTGGGPQYF
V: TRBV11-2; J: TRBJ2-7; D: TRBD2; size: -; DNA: TGTGCCAGCAGCTTAGTAGCGGGACACGAGCAGTACTTC; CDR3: CASSLVAGHEQYF